This T cell receptor (beta chain) was profiled in a study of blood T cells in healthy people across ages. Study-level findings and limits: Long-lived and aged donors differed, with more naive CD4+ cells and higher diversity in the long-lived.

Primers used in a second PCR of about 6 to 12 cycles were a sample-barcoded 5' primer and a J-beta primer mix. TCRdb processed the 5' RACE reads anew with MiXCR; each CDR3 protein has one entry. The sample has around 990,000 distinct CDR3 sequences, under 30% seen once. J gave up 3 bases and V 3 bases, and 7 bases lay outside the gene matches. Germline V CDR1 and CDR2: MNHEY, SMNVEV (reference sequence). The CDR3 is made up of 16 amino acids. This clonotype was counted only a few times. The antigen is unknown. These data also formed part of another study, on T cells of mothers and their children.

This clonotype was obtained from a girl aged 2-10 years in good health. The sequencing input was blood. The chain is built from TRBV27 and TRBJ1-5, with 8 nucleotides matching TRBD1. DNA of the CDR3: TGTGCCAGCAGTTTGACAGGGGCTCATATCAATCAGCCCCAGCATTTT. Its translation is CASSLTGAHINQPQHF.